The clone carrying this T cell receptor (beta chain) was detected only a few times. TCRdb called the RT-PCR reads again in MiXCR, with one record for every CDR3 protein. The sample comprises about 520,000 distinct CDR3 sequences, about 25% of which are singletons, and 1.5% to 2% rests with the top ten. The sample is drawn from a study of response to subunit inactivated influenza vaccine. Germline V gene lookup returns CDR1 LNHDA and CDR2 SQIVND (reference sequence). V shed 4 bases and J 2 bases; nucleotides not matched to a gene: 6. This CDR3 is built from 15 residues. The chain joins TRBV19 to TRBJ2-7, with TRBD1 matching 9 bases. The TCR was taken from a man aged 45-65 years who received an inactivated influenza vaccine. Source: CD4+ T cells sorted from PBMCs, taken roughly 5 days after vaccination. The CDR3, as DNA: TGTGCCAGTAGTACCGGGACAGGGTACCCCTACGAGCAGTACTTC. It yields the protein CASSTGTGYPYEQYF.